The rows below give T cell receptor beta chains drawn from one sample of a study of shared clonotypes between healthy human individuals. Clones were read by immunoSEQ multiplex PCR, and TCRdb kept only the in-frame ones, dropping some. The table records about 580,000 clones, 98% of them present only once. Sequencing was performed on naive CD8+ T cells sorted from blood. These receptors originate from a man aged 30-40 years in good health. Each CDR3 is given with its conserved first and last residue.

TRBV7-9	TRBJ2-2	CASSSRGELFF
TRBV7-9	TRBJ2-3	CASSIGTGILGQYF
TRBV15	TRBJ2-2	CATSLQSGELFF
TRBV5-6	TRBJ2-7	CASSLVSGYEQYF
TRBV14	TRBJ2-2	CASSPRTSGNRFTGELFF
TRBV2	TRBJ2-7	CASSEWAYEQYF
TRBV5-4	TRBJ2-3	CASSLSPRTSGTDTQYF
TRBV4-1	TRBJ2-7	CASSQDSTTGTGKISSYEQYF
TRBV7-6	TRBJ2-3	CASSLAEGFGSLADTQYF
TRBV4-1	TRBJ2-7	CASSQEADSKKNEQYF
TRBV5-1	TRBJ2-7	CASSLGTGTYEQYF
TRBV7-2	TRBJ1-4	CASSSSEPVRGEKLFF
TRBV2	TRBJ2-5	CASDSGQGAGETQYF
TRBV19	TRBJ1-1	CASSMSQNTEAFF
TRBV6-1	TRBJ1-5	CASSESNGNQPQHF
TRBV4-2	TRBJ2-7	CASSQDTYEQYF
TRBV27	TRBJ2-2	CASRIRGPNTGELFF
TRBV5-1	TRBJ1-2	CASSLWSAGEVCTF
TRBV27	TRBJ2-1	CASNLGPASGYNEQFF
TRBV18	TRBJ1-5	CASSPTEDTGDQPQHF
TRBV7-9	TRBJ2-7	CASSSPGSWPYEQYF
TRBV2	TRBJ2-3	CARTSGSVSAGTDTQYF
TRBV7-2	TRBJ1-5	CASSLALDGRNQPQHF
TRBV7-9	TRBJ2-7	CASIDLGTGNYEQYF
TRBV5-1	TRBJ2-1	CASSRKPGLAGDEQFF
TRBV7-9	TRBJ2-5	CASSFLSPIQETQYF
TRBV7-9	TRBJ2-7	CASSLQVGPSSYEQYF
TRBV29-1	TRBJ2-7	CSVEIIGLEVYEQYF
TRBV6-1	TRBJ2-5	CASTLIQTQYF
TRBV11-2	TRBJ2-7	CASSYGGTGSYEQYF
TRBV20-1	TRBJ2-1	CSARAGEQFF
TRBV27	TRBJ2-5	CASSWDRGRGETQYF
TRBV7-6	TRBJ2-7	CASSPRAGFPYEQYF
TRBV7-6	TRBJ2-7	CASSAGLAGVYEQYF
TRBV6-6	TRBJ1-4	CASSPWTGLNEKLFF
TRBV28	TRBJ1-5	CASSLGQEGHQPQHF
TRBV14	TRBJ2-1	CASSQDLPRGNEQFF
TRBV15	TRBJ2-5	CATGLAGGQETQYF
TRBV2	TRBJ2-1	CASSEDRTRAYNEQFF
TRBV29-1	TRBJ2-5	CSVGTGVQETQYF
TRBV6-5	TRBJ2-1	CASSYSNYNEQFF
TRBV6-5	TRBJ2-3	CASSWKGGPDTQYF
TRBV27	TRBJ2-1	CASTTGDYPPNEQFF
TRBV27	TRBJ2-7	CASSIRVGVEQYF
TRBV29-1	TRBJ1-2	CSVEENRNGYTF
TRBV7-9	TRBJ1-1	CATALLLGGSSEAFF